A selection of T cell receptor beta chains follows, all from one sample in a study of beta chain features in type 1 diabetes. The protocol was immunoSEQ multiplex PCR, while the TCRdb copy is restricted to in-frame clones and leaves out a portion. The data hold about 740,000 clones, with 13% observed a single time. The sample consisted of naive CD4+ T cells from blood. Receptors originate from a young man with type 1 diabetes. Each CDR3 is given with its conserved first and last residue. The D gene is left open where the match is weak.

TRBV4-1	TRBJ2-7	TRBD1	CASSPTGTGRPEQYF
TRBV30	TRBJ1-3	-	CAWSVALTPGNTIYF
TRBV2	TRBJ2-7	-	CASRPNRVSEQYF
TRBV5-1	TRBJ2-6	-	CASSLEMTGANVLTF
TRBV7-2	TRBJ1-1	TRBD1	CASTLGGGMNTEAFF
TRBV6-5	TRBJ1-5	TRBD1	CASSSQGARQPQHF
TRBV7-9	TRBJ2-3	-	CASSLGPAADTQYF
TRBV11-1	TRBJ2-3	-	CASSVRAGGTDTQYF
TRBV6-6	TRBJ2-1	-	CASRTTRLVSEQFF
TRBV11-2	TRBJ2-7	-	CASSFLGSYEQYF
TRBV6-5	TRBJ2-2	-	CASERGLHGELFF
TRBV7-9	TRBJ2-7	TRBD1	CASSRGQGASYEQYF
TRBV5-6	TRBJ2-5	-	CASSSTGQGEETQYF
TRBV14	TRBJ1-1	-	CASSQERLMNTEAFF
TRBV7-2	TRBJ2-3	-	CASSASRWYTDTQYF
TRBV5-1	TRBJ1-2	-	CASSPVGGNYGYTF
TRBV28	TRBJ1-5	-	CATIQWGNGGANQPQHF
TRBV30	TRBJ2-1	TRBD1	CAWSVRDSSEQFF
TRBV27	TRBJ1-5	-	CASRRDSGRPQHF
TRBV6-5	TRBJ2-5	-	CASSYSQGKETQYF
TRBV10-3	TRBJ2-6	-	CAISDLGYGANVLTF
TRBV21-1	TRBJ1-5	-	CASIRRVRQPQHF
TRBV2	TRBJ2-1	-	CASSKLQTSSYNEQFF
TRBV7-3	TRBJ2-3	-	CASSSDTRGEQYF
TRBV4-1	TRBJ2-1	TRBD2	CASSQGTSGGLREQFF
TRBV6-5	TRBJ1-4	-	CASRRGFGEEKLFF
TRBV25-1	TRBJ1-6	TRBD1	CASRGEQGALVNSPLHF
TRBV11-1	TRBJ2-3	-	CASSLAVGRTDTQYF
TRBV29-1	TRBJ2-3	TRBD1	CSASRQGTDTQYF
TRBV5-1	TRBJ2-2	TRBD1	CASSLLGQGNTGELFF
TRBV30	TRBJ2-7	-	CAWSVSVDEQYF
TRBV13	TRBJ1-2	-	CASSLNPEGHYGYTF
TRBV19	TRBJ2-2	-	CASNRYTGELFF
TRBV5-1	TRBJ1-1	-	CASSFTMNTEAFF
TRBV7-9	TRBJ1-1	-	CASSLVGGFAPFF
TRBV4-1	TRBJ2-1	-	CASSQLQKGPVDEQFF
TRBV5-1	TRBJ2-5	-	CASSLGRDPPTTQYF
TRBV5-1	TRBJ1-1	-	CASSRDNSNTEAFF
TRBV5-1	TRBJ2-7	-	CASSSSDQGEQYF
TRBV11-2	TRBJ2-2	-	CASSFLDTGELFF
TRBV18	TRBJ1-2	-	CASSPGDQRSYGYTF
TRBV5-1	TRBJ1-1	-	CASSLITPENTEAFF
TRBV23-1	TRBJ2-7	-	CASSHEVRYEQYF
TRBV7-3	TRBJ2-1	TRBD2	CASSPSGGPYNEQFF